Below, 4 T cell receptor beta chains from the same sample are listed, as sequenced in a study of blood T cell repertoires in COVID-19. Assay used: immunoSEQ multiplex PCR; TCRdb lists only in-frame clones, some missing. The sample yields hundreds of thousands of clones, roughly 84% seen once. The sample consisted of PBMCs or T cells enriched from blood (not recorded which). The receptors were sampled from a woman aged 40 to 55 who had recovered from COVID-19.

The chain combines TRBV2 with TRBJ2-2; a possible D gene is TRBD1 (6 bases). The CDR3 contains 15 residues. V shed 3 bases and J shed 1 base, with 9 bases lying between them. In germline, CDR1 is SNHLY, CDR2 FYNNEI. CDR3 in amino acids: CASSDNRVNTGELFF. The CDR3 coding sequence is TGTGCCAGCAGTGATAACAGGGTGAACACCGGGGAGCTGTTTTTT. Filled out from reference TRBV2 and TRBJ2-2, the complete variable domain reads EPEVTQTPSHQVTQMGQEVILRCVPISNHLYFYWYRQILGQKVEFLVSFYNNEISEKSEIFDDQFSVERPDGSNFTLKIRSTKLEDSAMYFCASSDNRVNTGELFFGEGSRLTVL.

Only one count was recorded for this clone. The chain is built from TRBV11-3 and TRBJ2-1; TRBD2 matches 7 bases. Germline CDR1 is SGHNT and CDR2 is YENEEA. The CDR3 totals 13 residues. V lost 4 bases, J lost 10 bases, and 7 bases stayed unmatched. The CDR3 loop is CASSSGTTVEQFF. The CDR3 coding sequence is TGTGCCAGCAGCTCCGGGACTACGGTGGAGCAGTTCTTC.

The genes are TRBV11-2 and TRBJ2-7, with a possible D match to TRBD1 (5 bases). Trimming removed 3 bases from V and 0 bases from J, with 6 bases in between. The CDR3 has 13 residues. Germline CDR1 and CDR2: SGHAT and FQNNGV. CDR3 in amino acids: CASSLTASYEQYF. The DNA of the CDR3 is TGTGCCAGCAGCTTGACAGCCTCCTACGAGCAGTACTTC.

The gene calls are TRBV7-9 and TRBJ2-3; tentatively, D is TRBD2 (6 bases). This CDR3 region has 15 residues. V lost 4 bases, J lost 4 bases, and 15 bases lay in between. Germline lookup yields CDR1 SEHNR and CDR2 FQNEAQ (reference sequence). In nucleotides, the CDR3 is TGTGCCAGCAGCTCCTCGAGTGGCGGGGCAGATACGCAGTATTTT. Translated, it gives CASSSSSGGADTQYF.